Following are 4 T cell receptor beta chains from one sample sequenced in a study of cytomegalovirus exposure and HLA in healthy donors. Vbeta (60) and Jbeta (13) primers were used in the PCR. The assay was immunoSEQ multiplex PCR, and TCRdb's table has in-frame clones only and misses some. The sample consists of 200,000 to 250,000 clones, more than 65% of them appearing once. The sequencing input was PBMCs. All receptors derive from a woman under 40 in good health and CMV-seronegative.

The rearrangement joins TRBV30 to TRBJ2-6; D perhaps matches TRBD1 (6 bases). This CDR3 comprises 15 residues. Germline loops: CDR1 GTSNPN, CDR2 SVGIG (reference sequence). Trimming removed 3 bases from V and 0 bases from J, with 9 bases in between. The CDR3, as DNA: TGTGCCTGGAGCGGGACACCCTCTGGGGCCAACGTCCTGACTTTC. As protein: CAWSGTPSGANVLTF.

Only a few counts were recorded for this clone. The chain is built from TRBV18 and TRBJ1-5; D gene uncertain. The V and J ends lost 1 base and 7 bases respectively, with 8 bases between them. Germline CDR1 KGHSH, CDR2 LQKENI. The CDR3 runs 13 residues. DNA of the CDR3: TGTGCCAGCTCACCACTAGCCGTACAGCCCCAGCATTTT. It translates to CASSPLAVQPQHF.

The chain links TRBV10-3 to TRBJ2-2; 9 bases align to TRBD1. This CDR3 has 15 residues. Germline lookup yields CDR1 ENHRY and CDR2 SYGVKD. The V segment lost 3 bases and the J segment 7 bases; nucleotides outside the gene matches: 6. CDR3 residues: CAISERDRVGGELFF. CDR3 sequence (DNA): TGTGCCATCAGTGAAAGGGACAGGGTAGGCGGGGAGCTGTTTTTT.

The rearrangement joins TRBV6-1 to TRBJ1-4, with 9 bases that match TRBD1. Unmatched junction bases numbered 4, after V lost 8 bases and J lost 6 bases. The CDR3 is 13 residues long. Germline V gives CDR1 MNHNS, CDR2 SASEGT. The CDR3 DNA sequence: TGTGCCAGCTGCCGGACAGGGGATGAAAAACTGTTTTTT. Its translation is CASCRTGDEKLFF.